This is a list of T cell receptor beta chains from one sample in a study of shared clonotypes between healthy human individuals. Libraries were prepared by immunoSEQ multiplex PCR; TCRdb keeps only in-frame clonotypes and omits some of them. The table lists 490,000 or so clones, 79% of them singletons. Material: PBMCs. All receptors come from a woman between 35 and 50 years old in good health. Some clones in this sample may be carry-over from other donors' samples. Both conserved end residues are part of each CDR3.

j_call: TRBJ1-1
v_call: TRBV14
cdr3_aa: CASSQVSVTEAFF

j_call: TRBJ2-7
v_call: TRBV7-3
cdr3_aa: CASSPPWRDGPTYEQYF

j_call: TRBJ2-2
v_call: TRBV10-3
cdr3_aa: CAISALAGKNTGELFF

j_call: TRBJ2-2
v_call: TRBV2
cdr3_aa: CASRPSVRARTGELFF

j_call: TRBJ1-2
v_call: TRBV5-5
cdr3_aa: CASSLRTGYGYTF

j_call: TRBJ2-3
v_call: TRBV11-2
cdr3_aa: CASSLVQGAIDTQYF

j_call: TRBJ2-7
v_call: TRBV19
cdr3_aa: CASQPGGGYEQYF

j_call: TRBJ2-2
v_call: TRBV10-3
cdr3_aa: CASRRHTNTGELFF

j_call: TRBJ2-2
v_call: TRBV27
cdr3_aa: CASSLSDREVPGELFF

j_call: TRBJ2-3
v_call: TRBV6-6
cdr3_aa: CASNAGGWIDTQYF

j_call: TRBJ2-2
v_call: TRBV19
cdr3_aa: CASRVQGVRELFF

j_call: TRBJ2-3
v_call: TRBV11-2
cdr3_aa: CASSFLPPDTQYF

j_call: TRBJ1-5
v_call: TRBV28
cdr3_aa: CASSPHTGGNQPQHF

j_call: TRBJ2-1
v_call: TRBV11-2
cdr3_aa: CASSLVREQFF

j_call: TRBJ2-7
v_call: TRBV6-5
cdr3_aa: CASTSNGGSYEQYF

j_call: TRBJ2-7
v_call: TRBV9
cdr3_aa: CASSPGTSGFYEQYF

j_call: TRBJ2-2
v_call: TRBV9
cdr3_aa: CASSVQSVAGELFF

j_call: TRBJ1-2
v_call: TRBV7-2
cdr3_aa: CASSPRDRARGYTF

j_call: TRBJ2-3
v_call: TRBV10-2
cdr3_aa: CASSLRDTQYF

j_call: TRBJ1-2
v_call: TRBV25-1
cdr3_aa: CASSHISQGVKGYTF

j_call: TRBJ2-7
v_call: TRBV7-6
cdr3_aa: CASSSGQGIYEQYF

j_call: TRBJ1-2
v_call: TRBV5-4
cdr3_aa: CASSSGLWDRTF

j_call: TRBJ1-1
v_call: TRBV18
cdr3_aa: CASSPRRGENEAFF

j_call: TRBJ2-7
v_call: TRBV11-2
cdr3_aa: CASSLRVSEQYF

j_call: TRBJ1-4
v_call: TRBV7-4
cdr3_aa: CASSLFRWEKLFF

j_call: TRBJ1-1
v_call: TRBV18
cdr3_aa: CASSAQDRNTEAFF